A selection of T cell receptor beta chains follows, all from one sample in a study of T cell responses to AZD1222 COVID-19 vaccine. Profiled with immunoSEQ multiplex PCR; TCRdb holds only in-frame clones, not every one. The table lists around 150,000 clones, approximately 88% of them singletons. Here the sequenced sample was peripheral blood, taken on day 0 of MenACWY control vaccination. These receptors originate from an adult in good health. Each CDR3 is given with its conserved first and last residue. Each record gives: D gene, J gene, V gene, clone size, CDR3 protein, CDR3 DNA. D genes are given only for firm matches. A row's size may be missing; if present it is once, few, many or a size class.

>TRBD1|TRBJ2-1|TRBV28|NA
CASSSPGTGGGGEQFF
TGTGCCAGCAGTTCCCCCGGGACAGGGGGCGGGGGTGAGCAGTTCTTC
>NA|TRBJ2-5|TRBV6-5|NA
CASSYSVGGSETQYF
TGTGCCAGCAGTTACTCGGTCGGGGGTAGTGAGACCCAGTACTTC
>NA|TRBJ1-1|TRBV5-6|NA
CASSLYQGAAFF
TGTGCCAGCAGCTTGTATCAGGGCGCAGCTTTCTTT
>TRBD2|TRBJ2-3|TRBV6-5|NA
CASSPPGRSTDTQYF
TGTGCCAGCAGCCCCCCCGGGAGGAGCACAGATACGCAGTATTTT
>TRBD1|TRBJ1-1|TRBV5-1|NA
CASTTGTENTEAFF
TGCGCCAGCACCACCGGGACAGAGAACACTGAAGCTTTCTTT
>NA|TRBJ2-4|TRBV6-2/TRBV6-3|NA
CASSYEPGKNIQYF
TGTGCCAGCAGTTATGAGCCTGGCAAAAACATTCAGTACTTC
>TRBD1|TRBJ1-1|TRBV6-6|NA
CASRTGDTEAFF
TGTGCCAGCAGGACAGGGGACACTGAAGCTTTCTTT
>TRBD2|TRBJ2-7|TRBV7-8|NA
CASSWGLADYEQYF
TGTGCCAGCAGCTGGGGACTAGCGGACTACGAGCAGTACTTC
>TRBD1|TRBJ2-1|TRBV6-2/TRBV6-3|NA
CASSEGQSSYNEQFF
TGTGCCAGCAGTGAGGGACAGAGCTCCTACAATGAGCAGTTCTTC
>TRBD1|TRBJ2-2|TRBV7-2|NA
CASSKRTGGFLLTGELFF
TGTGCCAGCAGTAAACGGACAGGGGGCTTCCTACTCACCGGGGAGCTGTTTTTT
>NA|TRBJ2-2|TRBV7-2|NA
CASSLARTSTGELFF
TGTGCCAGCAGCTTAGCCCGCACTAGCACCGGGGAGCTGTTTTTT
>TRBD1|TRBJ1-2|TRBV6-2/TRBV6-3|NA
CASSYGTGGRHGYTF
TGTGCCAGCAGTTACGGGACAGGGGGCCGTCATGGCTACACCTTC
>NA|TRBJ1-1|TRBV20-1|NA
CSARDTSEAFF
TGCAGTGCTAGAGATACTAGTGAAGCTTTCTTT
>TRBD1|TRBJ1-2|TRBV6-5|NA
CASSWDRDYGYTF
TGTGCCAGCAGCTGGGACAGAGACTATGGCTACACCTTC
>TRBD2|TRBJ2-3|TRBV20-1|NA
CSASRLAGRTDTQYF
TGCAGTGCTAGTCGACTAGCGGGACGCACAGATACGCAGTATTTT
>TRBD2|TRBJ2-1|TRBV5-4|NA
CASSLGASGNSYNEQFF
TGTGCCAGCAGCTTGGGTGCTAGCGGAAACTCCTACAATGAGCAGTTCTTC
>TRBD1|TRBJ1-2|TRBV7-3|NA
CASSLSQGEGYTF
TGTGCCAGCAGCTTATCTCAGGGGGAAGGCTACACCTTC
>TRBD1|TRBJ1-1|TRBV18|NA
CASSPPSRDRGSEAFF
TGTGCCAGCTCACCACCTTCCCGGGACAGGGGGTCGGAAGCTTTCTTT
>NA|TRBJ2-5|TRBV6-2/TRBV6-3|NA
CASSYHGTQYF
TGTGCCAGCAGTTACCACGGGACCCAGTACTTC
>NA|TRBJ2-7|TRBV6-1|NA
CASSEHSSTYEQYF
TGTGCCAGCAGTGAGCACAGCTCTACCTACGAGCAGTACTTC
>NA|TRBJ1-4|TRBV9|NA
CASSAGDGGVVKLFF
TGTGCCAGCAGCGCCGGGGACGGGGGGGTTGTAAAACTGTTTTTT
>NA|TRBJ2-5|TRBV15|NA
CATSARGGETQYF
TGTGCCACCAGCGCCAGGGGGGGAGAGACCCAGTACTTC
>TRBD1|TRBJ1-2|TRBV7-3|once
CASSSTGVGGYTF
TGTGCCAGCAGCTCGACAGGGGTTGGCGGCTACACCTTC
>TRBD1|TRBJ2-2|TRBV5-1|NA
CASRQGPNTGELFF
TGCGCCAGTCGACAGGGCCCGAACACCGGGGAGCTGTTTTTT
>NA|TRBJ1-1|TRBV2|NA
CASSVSGSEAFF
TGTGCCAGCAGTGTATCAGGCTCTGAAGCTTTCTTT
>NA|TRBJ1-2|TRBV6-2/TRBV6-3|NA
CASSPLRNYGYTF
TGTGCCAGCAGTCCACTCCGTAACTATGGCTACACCTTC
>NA|TRBJ2-5|TRBV7-2|NA
CASSLEWHQETQYF
TGTGCCAGCAGCTTAGAGTGGCACCAAGAGACCCAGTACTTC
>NA|TRBJ1-2|TRBV5-1|NA
CASSSQGANYGYTF
TGCGCCAGCAGCTCCCAGGGTGCTAACTATGGCTACACCTTC
>TRBD1|TRBJ1-5|TRBV19|NA
CASSILPTGGREQPQHF
TGTGCCAGTAGTATCCTCCCGACAGGGGGTAGGGAACAGCCCCAGCATTTT
>NA|TRBJ1-5|TRBV28|NA
CASGRGNQPQHF
TGTGCCAGCGGTAGGGGAAACCAGCCCCAGCATTTT
>TRBD1|TRBJ2-7|TRBV10-3|NA
CASTGTGATYEQYF
TGTGCCAGCACCGGGACAGGGGCTACCTACGAGCAGTACTTC
>NA|TRBJ2-7|TRBV30|NA
CAWSRRGGLYEQYF
TGTGCCTGGAGTCGCAGGGGGGGGCTTTACGAGCAGTACTTC
>NA|TRBJ1-2|TRBV6-5|once
CASSSYRKGYYGYTF
TGTGCCAGCAGTTCGTACAGGAAGGGTTACTATGGCTACACCTTC
>TRBD1|TRBJ1-2|TRBV24-1|NA
CATSDGQGRGYTF
TGTGCCACCAGTGATGGACAGGGCCGTGGCTACACCTTC
>NA|TRBJ1-6|TRBV18|NA
CASSPGRGANSPLHF
TGTGCCAGCTCACCAGGGAGGGGGGCGAATTCACCCCTCCACTTT
>NA|TRBJ1-1|TRBV7-9|NA
CASGQHRVNTEAFF
TGTGCCAGCGGACAACACAGGGTGAACACTGAAGCTTTCTTT
>TRBD2|TRBJ2-7|TRBV4-2|NA
CASSHQRGTYEQYF
TGTGCCAGCAGCCACCAGCGGGGGACCTACGAGCAGTACTTC
>NA|TRBJ1-1|TRBV7-9|NA
CASSSTDQGNTEAFF
TGTGCCAGCAGCTCCACCGACCAGGGGAACACTGAAGCTTTCTTT
>NA|TRBJ1-4|TRBV12-5|once
CASGLGRGSNEKLFF
TGTGCTAGTGGTTTGGGAAGAGGATCTAATGAAAAACTGTTTTTT
>NA|TRBJ2-1|TRBV7-3|NA
CASSLDSGVSEYNEQFF
TGTGCCAGCAGCTTAGATTCAGGTGTCAGCGAATACAATGAGCAGTTCTTC
>NA|TRBJ2-1|TRBV10-3|NA
CAISEDQRGEQFF
TGTGCCATCAGTGAGGATCAGCGCGGTGAGCAGTTCTTC
>NA|TRBJ2-3|TRBV4-1|NA
CASSQGYGDSTDTQYF
TGCGCCAGCAGCCAAGGTTATGGCGATAGCACAGATACGCAGTATTTT
>NA|TRBJ2-7|TRBV2|NA
CASKTGDEQYF
TGTGCCAGCAAAACGGGGGACGAGCAGTACTTC
>NA|TRBJ1-2|TRBV7-2|NA
CASSHWLAGGYGYTF
TGTGCCAGCAGTCACTGGCTGGCGGGCGGCTATGGCTACACCTTC
>NA|TRBJ2-2|TRBV18|NA
CASSPGNTGELFF
TGTGCCAGCTCACCAGGGAACACCGGGGAGCTGTTTTTT
>NA|TRBJ1-2|TRBV12-3/TRBV12-4|NA
CASSLSGHNGYTF
TGTGCCAGCAGTTTATCCGGGCATAACGGCTACACCTTC
>NA|TRBJ1-1|TRBV5-1|NA
CASSHGLGNTEAFF
TGCGCCAGCAGCCACGGACTCGGGAACACTGAAGCTTTCTTT
>NA|TRBJ2-2|TRBV5-1|NA
CASSPDGTRTGELFF
TGCGCCAGCAGCCCGGACGGGACACGCACCGGGGAGCTGTTTTTT
>NA|TRBJ2-5|TRBV7-9|NA
CASSRGLRETQYF
TGTGCCAGCAGCCGCGGATTGAGAGAGACCCAGTACTTC